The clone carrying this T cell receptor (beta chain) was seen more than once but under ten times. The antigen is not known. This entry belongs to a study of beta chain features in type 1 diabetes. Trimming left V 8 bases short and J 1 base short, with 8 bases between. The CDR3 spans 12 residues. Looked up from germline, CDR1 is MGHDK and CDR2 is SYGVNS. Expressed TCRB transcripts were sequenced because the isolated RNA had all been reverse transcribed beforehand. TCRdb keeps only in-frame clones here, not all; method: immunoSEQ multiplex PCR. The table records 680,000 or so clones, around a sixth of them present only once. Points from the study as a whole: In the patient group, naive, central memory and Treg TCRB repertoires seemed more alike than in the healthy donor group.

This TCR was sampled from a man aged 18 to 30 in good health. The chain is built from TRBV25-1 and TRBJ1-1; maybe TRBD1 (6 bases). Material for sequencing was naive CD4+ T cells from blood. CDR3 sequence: CASLQGNTEAFF. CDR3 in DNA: TGTGCCAGCCTACAGGGGAACACTGAAGCTTTCTTT.